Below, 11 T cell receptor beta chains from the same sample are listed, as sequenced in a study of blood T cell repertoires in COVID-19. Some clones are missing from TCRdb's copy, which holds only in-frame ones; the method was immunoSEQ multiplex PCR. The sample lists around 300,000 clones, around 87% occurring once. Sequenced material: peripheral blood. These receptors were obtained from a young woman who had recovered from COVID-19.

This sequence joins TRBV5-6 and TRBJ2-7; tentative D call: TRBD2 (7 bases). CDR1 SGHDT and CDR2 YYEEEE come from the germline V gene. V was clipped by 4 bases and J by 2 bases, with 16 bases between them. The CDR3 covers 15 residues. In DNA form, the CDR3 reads TGTGCCAGCAGCCCACAGGGAGGGGCCCCCTACGAGCAGTACTTC. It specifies CASSPQGGAPYEQYF.

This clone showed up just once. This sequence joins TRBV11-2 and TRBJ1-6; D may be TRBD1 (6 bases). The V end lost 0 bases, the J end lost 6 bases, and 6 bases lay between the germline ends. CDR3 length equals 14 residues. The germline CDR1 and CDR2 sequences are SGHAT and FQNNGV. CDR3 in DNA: TGTGCCAGCAGCTTAGACAGGGGTAATTCACCCCTCCACTTT. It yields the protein CASSLDRGNSPLHF.

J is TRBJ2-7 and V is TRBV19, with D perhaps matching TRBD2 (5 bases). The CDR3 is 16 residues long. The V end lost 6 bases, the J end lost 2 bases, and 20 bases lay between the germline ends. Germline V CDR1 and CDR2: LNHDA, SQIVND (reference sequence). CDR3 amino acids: CASSSSAGGGPYEQYF. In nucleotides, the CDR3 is TGTGCCAGTAGCAGCTCGGCAGGCGGAGGACCCTACGAGCAGTACTTC.

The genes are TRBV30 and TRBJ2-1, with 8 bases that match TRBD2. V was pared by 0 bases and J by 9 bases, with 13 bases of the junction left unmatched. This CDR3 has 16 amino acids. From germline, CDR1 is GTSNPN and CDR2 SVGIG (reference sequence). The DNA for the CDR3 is TGTGCCTGGAGTGTACCTAGGACTAGCCGTTCATCTGAGCAGTTCTTC. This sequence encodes CAWSVPRTSRSSEQFF.

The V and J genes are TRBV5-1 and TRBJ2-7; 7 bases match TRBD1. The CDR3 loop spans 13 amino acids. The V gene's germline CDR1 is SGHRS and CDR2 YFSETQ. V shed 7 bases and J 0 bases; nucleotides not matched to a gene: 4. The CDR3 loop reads CASRRDSSYEQYF. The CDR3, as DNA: TGCGCCAGCCGACGGGACAGCTCCTACGAGCAGTACTTC.

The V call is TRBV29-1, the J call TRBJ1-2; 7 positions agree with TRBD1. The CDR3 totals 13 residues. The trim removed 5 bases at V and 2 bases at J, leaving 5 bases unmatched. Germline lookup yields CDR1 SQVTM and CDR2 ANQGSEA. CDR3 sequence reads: CSVSPQGNYGYTF. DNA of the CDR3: TGCAGCGTTAGTCCACAGGGGAACTATGGCTACACCTTC.

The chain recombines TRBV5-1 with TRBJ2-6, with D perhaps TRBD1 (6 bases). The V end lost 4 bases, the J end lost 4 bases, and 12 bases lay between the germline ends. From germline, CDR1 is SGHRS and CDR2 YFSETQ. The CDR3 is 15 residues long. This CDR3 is CASSHPGAGANVLTF. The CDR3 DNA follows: TGCGCCAGCAGCCACCCAGGGGCCGGGGCCAACGTCCTGACTTTC.

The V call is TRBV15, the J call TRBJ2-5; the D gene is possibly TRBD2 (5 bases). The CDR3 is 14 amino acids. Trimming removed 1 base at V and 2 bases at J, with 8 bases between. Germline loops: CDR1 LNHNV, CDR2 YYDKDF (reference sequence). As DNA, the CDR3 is TGTGCCACCAGCAGAGGGACTCTACAAGAGACCCAGTACTTC. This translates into CATSRGTLQETQYF.

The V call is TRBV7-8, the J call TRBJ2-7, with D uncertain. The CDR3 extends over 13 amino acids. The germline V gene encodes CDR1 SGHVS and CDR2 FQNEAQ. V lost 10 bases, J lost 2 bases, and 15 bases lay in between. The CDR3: CATQLLTTYEQYF. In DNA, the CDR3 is TGTGCCACCCAACTACTAACTACCTACGAGCAGTACTTC.

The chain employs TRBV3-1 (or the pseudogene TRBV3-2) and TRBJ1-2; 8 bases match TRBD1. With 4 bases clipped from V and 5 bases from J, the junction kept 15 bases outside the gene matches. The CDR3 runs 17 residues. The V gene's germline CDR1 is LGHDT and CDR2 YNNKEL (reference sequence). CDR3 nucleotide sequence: TGTGCCAGCAGCCCCAGGGGGGGGACAGGACGAAGGTATGGCTACACCTTC. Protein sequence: CASSPRGGTGRRYGYTF.

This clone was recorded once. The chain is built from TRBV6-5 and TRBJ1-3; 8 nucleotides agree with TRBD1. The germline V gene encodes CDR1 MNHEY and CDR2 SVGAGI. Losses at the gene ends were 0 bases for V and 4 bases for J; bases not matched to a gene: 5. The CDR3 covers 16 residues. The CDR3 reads CASSYSPGGPGNTIYF. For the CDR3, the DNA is TGTGCCAGCAGTTACTCCCCAGGGGGCCCCGGAAACACCATATATTTT.